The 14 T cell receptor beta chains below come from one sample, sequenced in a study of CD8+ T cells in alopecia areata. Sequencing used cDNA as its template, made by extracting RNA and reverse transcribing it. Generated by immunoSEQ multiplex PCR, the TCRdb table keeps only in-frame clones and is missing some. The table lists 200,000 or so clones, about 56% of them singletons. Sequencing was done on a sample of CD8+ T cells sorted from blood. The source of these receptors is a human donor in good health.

CDR3 loop: CAFKDRGNTEAFF. The CDR3 DNA is TGTGCCTTCAAGGACAGGGGGAACACTGAAGCTTTCTTT. The V and J genes are TRBV13 and TRBJ1-1, with 9 bases identical to TRBD1. The CDR3 is made up of 13 amino acids. Germline-derived CDR1 and CDR2 are PRHDT and FYEKMQ (reference sequence). The ends lost 11 bases at V and 1 base at J; junction bases unmatched: 5.

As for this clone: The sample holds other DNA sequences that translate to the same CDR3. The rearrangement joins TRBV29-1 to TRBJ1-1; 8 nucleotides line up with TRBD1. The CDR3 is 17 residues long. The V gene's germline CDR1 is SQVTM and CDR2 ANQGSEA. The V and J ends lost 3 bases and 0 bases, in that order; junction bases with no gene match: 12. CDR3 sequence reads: CSVEPGGTGLMNTEAFF. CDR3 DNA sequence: TGCAGCGTTGAGCCCGGCGGGACAGGATTAATGAACACTGAAGCTTTCTTT. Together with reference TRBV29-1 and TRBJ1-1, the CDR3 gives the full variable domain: SAVISQKPSRDICQRGTSLTIQCQVDSQVTMMFWYRQQPGQSLTLIATANQGSEATYESGFVIDKFPISRPNLTFSTLTVSNMSPEDSSIYLCSVEPGGTGLMNTEAFFGQGTRLTVV.

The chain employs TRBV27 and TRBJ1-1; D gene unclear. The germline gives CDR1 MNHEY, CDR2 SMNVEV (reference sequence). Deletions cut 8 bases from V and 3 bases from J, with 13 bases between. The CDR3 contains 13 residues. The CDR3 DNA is TGTGCCAGCCAGAATAGCGCCTACACTGAAGCTTTCTTT. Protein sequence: CASQNSAYTEAFF.

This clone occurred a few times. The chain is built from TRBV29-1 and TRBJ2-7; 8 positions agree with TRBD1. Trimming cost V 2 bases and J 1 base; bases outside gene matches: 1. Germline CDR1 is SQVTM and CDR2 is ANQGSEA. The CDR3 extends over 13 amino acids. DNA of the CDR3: TGCAGCGTTGAAAGGACAGGGTCCTACGAGCAGTACTTC. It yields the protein CSVERTGSYEQYF.

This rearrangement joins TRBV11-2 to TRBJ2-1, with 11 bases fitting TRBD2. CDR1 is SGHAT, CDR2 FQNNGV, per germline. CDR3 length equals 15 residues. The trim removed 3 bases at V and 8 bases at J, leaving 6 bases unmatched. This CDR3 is CASSFNLAGGYEQFF. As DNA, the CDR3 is TGTGCCAGCAGCTTCAACCTAGCGGGGGGTTATGAGCAGTTCTTC.

Written as DNA, the CDR3 is TGTGCCAGCAGCTTTCAGACTGTCACCGGGGAGCTGTTTTTT. It encodes CASSFQTVTGELFF. The chain has TRBV5-6 and TRBJ2-2; D not resolved. The germline CDR1 and CDR2 sequences are SGHDT and YYEEEE. V dropped 2 bases and J dropped 4 bases, with 9 bases sitting between them. The CDR3 consists of 14 residues.

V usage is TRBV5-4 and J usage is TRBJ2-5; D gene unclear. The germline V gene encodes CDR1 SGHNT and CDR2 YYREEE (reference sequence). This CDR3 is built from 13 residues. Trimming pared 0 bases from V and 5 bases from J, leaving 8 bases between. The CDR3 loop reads CASSLDTWETQYF. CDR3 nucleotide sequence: TGTGCCAGCAGCTTGGATACCTGGGAGACCCAGTACTTC.

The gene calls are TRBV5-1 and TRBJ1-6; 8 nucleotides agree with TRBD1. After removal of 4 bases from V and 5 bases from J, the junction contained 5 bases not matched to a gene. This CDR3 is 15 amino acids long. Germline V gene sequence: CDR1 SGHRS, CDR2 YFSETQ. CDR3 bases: TGCGCCAGCAGCGCTACAGGGGGTAATAATTCACCCCTCCACTTT. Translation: CASSATGGNNSPLHF. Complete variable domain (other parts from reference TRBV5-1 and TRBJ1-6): KAGVTQTPRYLIKTRGQQVTLSCSPISGHRSVSWYQQTPGQGLQFLFEYFSETQRNKGNFPGRFSGRQFSNSRSEMNVSTLELGDSALYLCASSATGGNNSPLHFGNGTRLTVT.

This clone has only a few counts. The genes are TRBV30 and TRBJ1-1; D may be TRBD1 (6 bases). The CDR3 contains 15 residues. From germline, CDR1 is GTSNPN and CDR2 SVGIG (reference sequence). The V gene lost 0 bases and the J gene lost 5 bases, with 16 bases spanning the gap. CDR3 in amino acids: CAWSVWGAVGTEAFF. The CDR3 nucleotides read TGTGCCTGGAGTGTGTGGGGGGCAGTAGGAACTGAAGCTTTCTTT.

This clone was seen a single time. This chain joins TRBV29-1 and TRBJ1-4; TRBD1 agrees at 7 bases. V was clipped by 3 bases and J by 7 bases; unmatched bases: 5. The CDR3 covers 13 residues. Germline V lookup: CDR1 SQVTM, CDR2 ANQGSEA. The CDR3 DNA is TGCAGCGTTGATCAGGGGGGTGGTGAAAAACTGTTTTTT. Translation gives CSVDQGGGEKLFF.

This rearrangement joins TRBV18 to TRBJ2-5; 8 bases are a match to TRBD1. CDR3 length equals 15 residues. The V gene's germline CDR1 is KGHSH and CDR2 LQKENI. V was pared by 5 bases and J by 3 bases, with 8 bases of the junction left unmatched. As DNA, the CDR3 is TGTGCCAGCTCAGACCCCGGGACAGGCAAAGAGACCCAGTACTTC. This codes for CASSDPGTGKETQYF.

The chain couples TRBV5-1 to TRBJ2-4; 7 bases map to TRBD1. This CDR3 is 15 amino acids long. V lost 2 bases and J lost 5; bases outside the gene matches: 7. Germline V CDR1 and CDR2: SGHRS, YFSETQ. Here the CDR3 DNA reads TGCGCCAGCAGCTTAGCCGGGACAGACGAAAACATTCAGTACTTC. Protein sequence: CASSLAGTDENIQYF.

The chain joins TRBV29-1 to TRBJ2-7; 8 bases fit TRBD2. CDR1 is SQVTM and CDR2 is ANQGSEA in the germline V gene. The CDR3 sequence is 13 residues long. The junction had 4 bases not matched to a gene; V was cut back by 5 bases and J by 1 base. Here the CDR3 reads CSVHSGVSYEQYF. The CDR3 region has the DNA TGCAGCGTTCATAGCGGGGTATCCTACGAGCAGTACTTC.

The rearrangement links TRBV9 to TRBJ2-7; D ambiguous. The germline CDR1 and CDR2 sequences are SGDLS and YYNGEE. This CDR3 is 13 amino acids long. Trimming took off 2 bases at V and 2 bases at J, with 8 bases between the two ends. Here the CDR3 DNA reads TGTGCCAGCAGCGTGGACGGAGCCTACGAGCAGTACTTC. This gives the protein CASSVDGAYEQYF.